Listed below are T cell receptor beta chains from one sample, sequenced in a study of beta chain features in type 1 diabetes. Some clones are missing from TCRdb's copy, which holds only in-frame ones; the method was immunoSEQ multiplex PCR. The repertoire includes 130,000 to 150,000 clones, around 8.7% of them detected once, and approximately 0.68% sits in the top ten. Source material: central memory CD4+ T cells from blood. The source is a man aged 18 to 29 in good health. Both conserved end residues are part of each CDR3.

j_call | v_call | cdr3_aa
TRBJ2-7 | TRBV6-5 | CASGRTAGDEQYF
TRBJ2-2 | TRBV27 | CASMPGQGPTGELFF
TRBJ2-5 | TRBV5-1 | CASTSLDGSGAQETQYF
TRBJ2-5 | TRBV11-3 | CASSGGETQYF
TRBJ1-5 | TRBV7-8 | CASSALGGGSNQPQHF
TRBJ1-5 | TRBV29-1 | CSVADRDENQPQHF
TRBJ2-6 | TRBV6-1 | CASSGRLQGLGANVLTF
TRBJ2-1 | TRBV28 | CASSLLPGQGNPSEQFF
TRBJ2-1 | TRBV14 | CASSQEGLASYNEQFF
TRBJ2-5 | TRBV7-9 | CASSAGAGGRRETQYF
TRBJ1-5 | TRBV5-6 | CASSSTNRDRGQPQHF
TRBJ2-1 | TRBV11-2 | CASSLWTGSYNEQFF
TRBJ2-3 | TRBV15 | CATSRPGGVADTQYF
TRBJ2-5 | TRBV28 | CASSFPAGIQETQYF
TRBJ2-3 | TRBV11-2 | CASSFSAGGAGDTQYF
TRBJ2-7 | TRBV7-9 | CASSSTQASYEQYF